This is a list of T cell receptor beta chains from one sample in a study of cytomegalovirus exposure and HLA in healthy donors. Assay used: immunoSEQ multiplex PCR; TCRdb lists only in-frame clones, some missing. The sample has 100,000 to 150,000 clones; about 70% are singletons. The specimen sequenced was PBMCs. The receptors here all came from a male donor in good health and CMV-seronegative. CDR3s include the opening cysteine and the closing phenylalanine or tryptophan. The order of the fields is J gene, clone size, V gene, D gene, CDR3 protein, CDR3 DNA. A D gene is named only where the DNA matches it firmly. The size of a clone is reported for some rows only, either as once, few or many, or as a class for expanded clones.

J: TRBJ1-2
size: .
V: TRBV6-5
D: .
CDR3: CASSRRILEGYTF
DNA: TGTGCCAGCAGTCGACGGATCTTGGAGGGCTACACCTTC

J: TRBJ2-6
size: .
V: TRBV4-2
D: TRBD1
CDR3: CASSPPSGQGVSFSGANVLTF
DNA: TGTGCCAGCAGCCCACCCTCGGGACAGGGGGTTTCCTTCTCTGGGGCCAACGTCCTGACTTTC

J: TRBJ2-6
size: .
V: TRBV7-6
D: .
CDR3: CASSWTLFSGSGANVLTF
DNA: TGTGCCAGCAGCTGGACGTTGTTTTCGGGATCTGGGGCCAACGTCCTGACTTTC

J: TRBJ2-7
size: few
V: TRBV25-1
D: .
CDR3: CASSTGFAYEQYF
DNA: TGTGCCAGCAGTACAGGGTTTGCCTACGAGCAGTACTTC

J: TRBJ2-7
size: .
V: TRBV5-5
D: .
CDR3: CASSLWEGQRDEQYF
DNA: TGTGCCAGCAGCTTGTGGGAAGGACAAAGGGACGAGCAGTACTTC

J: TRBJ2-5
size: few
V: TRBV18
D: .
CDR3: CASSPDLRETQYF
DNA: TGTGCCAGCTCACCGGACTTGCGGGAGACCCAGTACTTC

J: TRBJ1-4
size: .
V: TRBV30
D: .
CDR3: CAWSVLGGVGLFF
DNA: TGTGCCTGGAGTGTACTTGGGGGCGTAGGGCTGTTTTTT

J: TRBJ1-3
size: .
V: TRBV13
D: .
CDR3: CASSLGVASGNTIYF
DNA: TGTGCCAGCAGCTTAGGGGTCGCGTCTGGAAACACCATATATTTT

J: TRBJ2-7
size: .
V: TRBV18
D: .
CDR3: CASSRQVNYEQYF
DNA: TGTGCCAGCTCTCGACAGGTTAACTACGAGCAGTACTTC

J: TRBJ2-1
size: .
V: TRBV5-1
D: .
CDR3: CASSYQGNEQFF
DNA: TGCGCCAGCAGTTATCAGGGTAATGAGCAGTTCTTC

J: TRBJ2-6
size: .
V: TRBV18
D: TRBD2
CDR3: CASSLLTGTSGANSGANVLTF
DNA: TGTGCCAGCTCACTCCTTACCGGGACTAGCGGGGCAAACTCTGGGGCCAACGTCCTGACTTTC

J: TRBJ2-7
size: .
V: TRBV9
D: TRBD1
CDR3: CASSVDRGPSYEQYF
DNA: TGTGCCAGCAGCGTCGACAGGGGACCCTCCTACGAGCAGTACTTC

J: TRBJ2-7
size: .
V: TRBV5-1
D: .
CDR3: CASSSSGTNLVYEQYF
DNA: TGCGCCAGCAGCTCATCCGGGACAAACTTAGTCTACGAGCAGTACTTC

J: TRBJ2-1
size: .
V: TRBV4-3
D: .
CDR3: CASSQDRAGYNEQFF
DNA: TGCGCCAGCAGCCAAGATCGGGCGGGCTACAATGAGCAGTTCTTC

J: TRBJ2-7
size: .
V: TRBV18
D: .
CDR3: CASSPGAGPSYEQYF
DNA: TGTGCCAGCTCCCCTGGGGCCGGACCCTCCTACGAGCAGTACTTC

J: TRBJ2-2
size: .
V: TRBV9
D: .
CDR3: CASRNGDTGELFF
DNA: TGTGCCAGCAGGAACGGGGACACCGGGGAGCTGTTTTTT

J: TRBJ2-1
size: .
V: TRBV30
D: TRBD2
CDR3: CAWIPSTGLAGGRFRAYNEQFF
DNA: TGTGCCTGGATTCCGTCAACAGGTTTAGCGGGAGGACGCTTCCGAGCATACAATGAGCAGTTCTTC

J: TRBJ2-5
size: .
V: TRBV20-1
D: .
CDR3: CSAEVGETQYF
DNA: TGCAGTGCAGAGGTAGGAGAGACCCAGTACTTC

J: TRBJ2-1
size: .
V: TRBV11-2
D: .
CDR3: CASSFGDGAGNEQFF
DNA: TGTGCCAGCAGCTTCGGCGATGGGGCTGGGAATGAGCAGTTCTTC

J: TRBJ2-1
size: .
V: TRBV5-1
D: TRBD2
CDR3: CASSRTSGGYGEQFF
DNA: TGCGCCAGCAGCAGAACTAGCGGGGGATATGGTGAGCAGTTCTTC

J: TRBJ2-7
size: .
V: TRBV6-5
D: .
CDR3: CASSPSKLYEQYF
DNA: TGTGCCAGCAGTCCGAGCAAACTCTACGAGCAGTACTTC

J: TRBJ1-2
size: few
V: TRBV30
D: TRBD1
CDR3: CAWSQGGIRGYTF
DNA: TGTGCCTGGAGTCAGGGGGGAATCCGGGGCTACACCTTC

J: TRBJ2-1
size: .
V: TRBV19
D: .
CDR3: CASSTGRLDEQFF
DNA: TGTGCCAGTAGTACGGGTCGGCTTGATGAGCAGTTCTTC

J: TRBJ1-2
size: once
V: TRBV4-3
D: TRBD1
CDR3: CASSQEWRQGAHGYTF
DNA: TGCGCCAGCAGCCAAGAATGGCGACAGGGGGCGCATGGCTACACCTTC

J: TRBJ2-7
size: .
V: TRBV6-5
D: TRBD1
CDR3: CASSEWTGGYEQYF
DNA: TGTGCCAGCAGTGAATGGACAGGGGGCTACGAGCAGTACTTC

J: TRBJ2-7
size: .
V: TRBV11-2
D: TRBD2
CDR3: CASSFAGGPYEQYF
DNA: TGTGCCAGCAGCTTCGCGGGGGGGCCATACGAGCAGTACTTC

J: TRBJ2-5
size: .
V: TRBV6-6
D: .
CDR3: CASSYSLVETQYF
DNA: TGTGCCAGCAGTTACTCGCTAGTAGAGACCCAGTACTTC

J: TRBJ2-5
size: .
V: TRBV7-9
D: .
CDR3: CASSFPHETQYF
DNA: TGTGCCAGCAGCTTTCCCCATGAGACCCAGTACTTC

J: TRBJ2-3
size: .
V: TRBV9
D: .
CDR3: CASSVGGSTDTQYF
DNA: TGTGCCAGCAGCGTAGGAGGGAGCACAGATACGCAGTATTTT

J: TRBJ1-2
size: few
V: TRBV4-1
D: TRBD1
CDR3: CASRPGPGQQYGYTF
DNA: TGCGCCAGCAGACCAGGCCCGGGACAGCAGTATGGCTACACCTTC

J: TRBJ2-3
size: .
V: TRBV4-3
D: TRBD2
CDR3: CASSQVDKTSGRVLPTDTQYF
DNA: TGCGCCAGCAGCCAAGTTGACAAGACTAGCGGGAGGGTGCTCCCCACAGATACGCAGTATTTT

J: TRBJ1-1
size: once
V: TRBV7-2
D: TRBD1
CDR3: CASSIYSTGGTEAFF
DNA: TGTGCCAGCAGCATATATTCGACAGGGGGCACTGAAGCTTTCTTT

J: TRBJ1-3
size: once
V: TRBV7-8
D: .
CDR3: CASSFPPAGGNTIYF
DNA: TGTGCCAGCAGCTTCCCGCCGGCAGGGGGAAACACCATATATTTT

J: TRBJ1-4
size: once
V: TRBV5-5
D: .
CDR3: CASSFTSGVTNEKLFF
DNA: TGTGCCAGCAGCTTTACCTCGGGGGTCACTAATGAAAAACTGTTTTTT

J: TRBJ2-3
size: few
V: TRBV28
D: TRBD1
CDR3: CASNLGQGRDTQYF
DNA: TGTGCCAGCAACTTAGGACAGGGTCGAGATACGCAGTATTTT

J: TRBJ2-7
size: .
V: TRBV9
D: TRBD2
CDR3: CASSGTSGGRDEQYF
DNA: TGTGCCAGCAGCGGTACTAGCGGGGGGCGGGACGAGCAGTACTTC

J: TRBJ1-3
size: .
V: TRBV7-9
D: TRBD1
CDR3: CSSRTGTAPSGNTIYF
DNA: TGTTCCAGCAGAACCGGGACAGCTCCCTCTGGAAACACCATATATTTT

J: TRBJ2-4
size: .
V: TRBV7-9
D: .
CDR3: CASSSHRGLAKNIQYF
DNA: TGTGCCAGCAGCTCCCACCGGGGTCTAGCCAAAAACATTCAGTACTTC

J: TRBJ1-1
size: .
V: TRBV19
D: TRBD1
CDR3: CASSMGQLDTEAFF
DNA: TGTGCCAGTAGTATGGGACAGTTGGACACTGAAGCTTTCTTT

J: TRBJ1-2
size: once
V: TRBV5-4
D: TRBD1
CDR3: CASSHDRDGYGYTF
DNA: TGTGCCAGCAGCCACGACAGGGATGGGTATGGCTACACCTTC

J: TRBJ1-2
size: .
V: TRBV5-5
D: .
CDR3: CASSLDLDYGYTF
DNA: TGTGCCAGCAGCTTGGATCTCGACTATGGCTACACCTTC